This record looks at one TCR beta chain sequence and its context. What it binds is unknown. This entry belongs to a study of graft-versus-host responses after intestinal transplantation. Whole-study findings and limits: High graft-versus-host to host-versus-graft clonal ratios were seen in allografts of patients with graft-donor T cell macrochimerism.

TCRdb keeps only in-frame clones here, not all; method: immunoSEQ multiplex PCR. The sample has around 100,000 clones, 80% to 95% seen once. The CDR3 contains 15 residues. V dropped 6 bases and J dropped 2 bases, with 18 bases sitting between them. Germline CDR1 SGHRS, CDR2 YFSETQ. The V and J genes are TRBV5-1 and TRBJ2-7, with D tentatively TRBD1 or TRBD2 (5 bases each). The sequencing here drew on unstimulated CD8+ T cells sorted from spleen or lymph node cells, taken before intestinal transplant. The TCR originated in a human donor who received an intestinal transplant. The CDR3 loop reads CASILRWDGTYEQYF. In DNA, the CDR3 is TGCGCCAGCATATTGAGGTGGGACGGGACCTACGAGCAGTACTTC.